The present T cell receptor (beta chain) was sequenced within a study of T cells in Graves' hyperthyroidism and ophthalmopathy. The TCR beta CDR3 regions underwent amplification using RNA transcripts as the source. The study used the HTBI primer set for a first-round RT-PCR of the TCR CDR3. TCRdb called the multiplex PCR reads again in MiXCR, with one record for every CDR3 protein. Counted here are about 200,000 distinct CDR3 sequences, roughly 17% occurring once; the ten biggest clones make up approximately 56%. V was pared by 2 bases and J by 2 bases, with 9 bases between. Germline V CDR1 and CDR2: DFQATT, SNEGSKA (reference sequence). CDR3 length: 13 amino acids. This clonotype was observed a few times. Antigen specificity is unknown. Whole-study findings and limits: Clonotypes that were expanded in thyroid above 0.001 mostly appeared in blood too. For ophthalmopathy, model prediction preceded onset by a median roughly 6.3 months.

Newly diagnosed hyperthyroidism patients aged 18 to 65 years had disease lasting under 2 months. The clonotype originates from a woman aged 45-59 years with Graves' hyperthyroidism. Sequencing was done on a sample of blood. The rearrangement uses TRBV20-1 and TRBJ1-2; D unresolved. CDR3 protein: CSARRTTNYGYTF. The CDR3 coding sequence is TGCAGTGCTAGAAGGACGACCAACTATGGCTACACCTTC.